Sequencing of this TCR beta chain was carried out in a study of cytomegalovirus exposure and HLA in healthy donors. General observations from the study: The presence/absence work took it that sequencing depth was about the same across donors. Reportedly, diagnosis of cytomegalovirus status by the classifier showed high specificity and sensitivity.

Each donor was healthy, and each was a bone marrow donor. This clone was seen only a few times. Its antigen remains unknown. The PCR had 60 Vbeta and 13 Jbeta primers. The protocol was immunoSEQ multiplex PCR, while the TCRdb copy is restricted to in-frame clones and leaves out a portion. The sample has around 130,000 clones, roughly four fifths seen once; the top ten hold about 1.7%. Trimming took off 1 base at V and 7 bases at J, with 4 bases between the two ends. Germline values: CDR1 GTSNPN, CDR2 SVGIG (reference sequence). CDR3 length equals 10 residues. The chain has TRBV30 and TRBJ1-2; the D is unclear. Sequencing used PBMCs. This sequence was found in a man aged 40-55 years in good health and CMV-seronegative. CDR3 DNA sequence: TGTGCCTGGAGTGGAGGTGGCTACACCTTC. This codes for CAWSGGGYTF.